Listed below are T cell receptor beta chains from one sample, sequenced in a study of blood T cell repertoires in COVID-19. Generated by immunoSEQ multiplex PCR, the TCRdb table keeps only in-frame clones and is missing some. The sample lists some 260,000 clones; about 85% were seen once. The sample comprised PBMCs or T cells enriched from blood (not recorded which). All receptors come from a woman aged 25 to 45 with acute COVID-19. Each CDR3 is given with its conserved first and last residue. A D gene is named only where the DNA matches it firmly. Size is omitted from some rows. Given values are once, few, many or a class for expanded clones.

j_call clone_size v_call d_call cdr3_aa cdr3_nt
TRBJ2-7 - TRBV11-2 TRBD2 CASSHLAGGLGEQYF TGTGCCAGCAGCCACCTAGCGGGGGGCCTAGGCGAGCAGTACTTC
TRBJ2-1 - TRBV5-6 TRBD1 CASSTGQARGEIF TGTGCCAGCAGCACCGGACAGGCTCGTGGGGAGATCTTC
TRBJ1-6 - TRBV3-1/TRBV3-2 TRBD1 CASSRGTGNNSPLHF TGTGCCAGCAGCCGCGGGACAGGAAATAATTCACCCCTCCACTTT
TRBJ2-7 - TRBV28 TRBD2 CASSFTLAGLSSYEQYF TGTGCCAGCAGTTTTACCCTAGCGGGCCTCAGCTCCTACGAGCAGTACTTC
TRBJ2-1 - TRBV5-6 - CASSGVEAGEQFF TGTGCCAGCAGCGGAGTGGAGGCGGGGGAGCAGTTCTTC
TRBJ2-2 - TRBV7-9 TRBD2 CASFNQRGANTGELFF TGTGCCAGCTTCAATCAGCGGGGGGCCAACACCGGGGAGCTGTTTTTT
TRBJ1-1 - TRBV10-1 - CASSGRDTEAFF TGCGCCAGCAGTGGTCGGGACACTGAAGCTTTCTTT
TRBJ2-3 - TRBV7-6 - CASSLVVGRVGLDTQYF TGTGCCAGCAGCTTAGTCGTCGGCAGGGTAGGATTAGATACGCAGTATTTT
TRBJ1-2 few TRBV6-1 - CASSELQYGYTF TGTGCCAGCAGTGAACTACAGTATGGCTACACCTTC
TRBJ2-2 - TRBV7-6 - CASSFHGIGELFF TGTGCCAGCAGCTTTCACGGGATCGGGGAGCTGTTTTTT
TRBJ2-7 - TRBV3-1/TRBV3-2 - CASSQRAGAPWKQYF TGTGCCAGCAGCCAAAGAGCAGGGGCTCCATGGAAGCAGTACTTC
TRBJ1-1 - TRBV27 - CASSLSEGNTEAFF TGTGCCAGCAGTTTATCGGAGGGGAACACTGAAGCTTTCTTT